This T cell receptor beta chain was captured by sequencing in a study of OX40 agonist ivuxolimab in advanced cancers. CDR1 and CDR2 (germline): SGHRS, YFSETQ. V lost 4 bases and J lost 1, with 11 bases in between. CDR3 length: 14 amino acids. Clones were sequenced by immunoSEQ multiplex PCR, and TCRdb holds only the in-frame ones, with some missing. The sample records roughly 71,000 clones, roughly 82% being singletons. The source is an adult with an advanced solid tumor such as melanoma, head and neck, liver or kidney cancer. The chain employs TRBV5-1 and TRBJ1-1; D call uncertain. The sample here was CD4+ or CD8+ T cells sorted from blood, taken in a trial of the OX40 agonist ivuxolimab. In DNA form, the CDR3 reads TGCGCCAGCAGCCTTACGCCGTCGAACACTGAAGCTTTCTTT. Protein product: CASSLTPSNTEAFF.